These 7 T cell receptor beta chains share one sample of origin, sequenced in a study of blood T cell repertoires in COVID-19. Repertoires were generated with immunoSEQ multiplex PCR, while TCRdb's copy carries only in-frame clones and drops some. Of approximately 400,000 clones listed, 87% were seen once; the top ten hold 1.3%. The specimen was PBMCs or T cells enriched from blood (not recorded which). All receptors derive from a man aged 30 to 45 who had recovered from COVID-19.

The gene calls are TRBV11-2 and TRBJ1-5; possibly TRBD1 for D (6 bases). This CDR3 has 13 amino acids. CDR1 and CDR2 (germline): SGHAT, FQNNGV. V lost 5 bases and J 7 bases, leaving 12 bases between the germline ends. CDR3 in amino acids: CASSVRGTQPQHF. The CDR3 coding sequence is TGTGCCAGCAGCGTCAGGGGAACGCAGCCCCAGCATTTT.

The V and J genes are TRBV11-3 and TRBJ2-1; 11 nucleotides align to TRBD2. Germline-derived CDR1 and CDR2 are SGHNT and YENEEA. The V and J ends lost 0 bases and 2 bases, in that order; junction bases with no gene match: 6. The CDR3 runs to 18 residues. CDR3 coding DNA: TGTGCCAGCAGCTTAGAGGCTAGCGGGGGGCCTACCTACAATGAGCAGTTCTTC. This gives the protein CASSLEASGGPTYNEQFF.

The genes are TRBV30 and TRBJ1-5; weak D call: TRBD1 (6 bases). This CDR3 contains 15 residues. The germline V gene encodes CDR1 GTSNPN and CDR2 SVGIG (reference sequence). V gave up 2 bases and J gave up 2 bases, with 13 bases separating them. Written as DNA, the CDR3 is TGTGCCTGGAGTCCCGGGGGGGGGCGCAATCAGCCCCAGCATTTT. As protein: CAWSPGGGRNQPQHF. Full variable domain (remainder filled in from reference TRBV30 and TRBJ1-5): SQTIHQWPATLVQPVGSPLSLECTVEGTSNPNLYWYRQAAGRGLQLLFYSVGIGQISSEVPQNLSASRPQDRQFILSSKKLLLSDSGFYLCAWSPGGGRNQPQHFGDGTRLSIL.

This clone was recorded a few times. The chain carries TRBV2 and TRBJ1-5, with D maybe TRBD1 (5 bases). CDR1 is SNHLY, CDR2 FYNNEI, per germline. Trimming shortened V by 4 bases and J by 0 bases, and 10 bases separated the two germline ends. The CDR3 totals 15 residues. Here the CDR3 reads CASSGTTYSNQPQHF. The CDR3 DNA reads TGTGCCAGCAGTGGGACAACTTATAGCAATCAGCCCCAGCATTTT.

This clone was seen once. The gene calls are TRBV4-1 and TRBJ1-3, with TRBD1 as a possible D gene (5 bases). CDR1 and CDR2 from the germline V gene are MGHRA and YSYEKL. The CDR3 is 16 amino acids. V was cut by 1 base and J by 0 bases, with 10 bases left in between. The CDR3 spells CASSQVTDSSGNTIYF. The CDR3 bases are TGCGCCAGCAGCCAAGTGACAGATAGCTCTGGAAACACCATATATTTT.

This chain links TRBV4-1 with TRBJ1-5, with D possibly TRBD1 on 5 matching bases. With 6 bases removed from V and 6 bases from J, the gap between germline ends came to 12 bases. Germline V gives CDR1 MGHRA, CDR2 YSYEKL. The CDR3 sequence is 13 residues long. CDR3 in amino acids: CASRRGAGQPQHF. The CDR3 coding sequence is TGCGCCAGCAGGCGGGGCGCGGGTCAGCCCCAGCATTTT.

This rearrangement joins TRBV23-1 to TRBJ1-4; D perhaps matches TRBD1 (5 bases). TRBV23-1 is designated an ORF whose function remains uncertain. The CDR3 length is 18 residues. The V and J ends lost 4 bases and 0 bases respectively, with 18 bases between them. CDR3 in amino acids: CASSPPDGARATNEKLFF. Here the CDR3 DNA reads TGCGCCAGCAGTCCGCCCGATGGGGCGCGAGCAACTAATGAAAAACTGTTTTTT.